This T cell receptor beta chain was recovered during a study of molecular identifiers for immune sequencing clone quantification (dated by TCRdb to 2017 to 2018). Regarding the study in general: For a replicate experiment, RNA from 20,000 or 100,000 naive CD8 T cells was divided into five aliquots, and four of the five aliquots were sequenced. The study was a methods study using CD8 T cells to benchmark molecular-identifier clustering-based TCR repertoire sequencing (MIDCIRS) and TCR RNA copy counting.

General findings and caveats noted by the study authors: When barcode sub-clustering was not used, chimeric consensus sequences inflated TCR diversity, with chimeras reaching as high as 47%. Clones above 20 RNA copies held over 99% of molecules in CMV-specific effector cells but under 1% in naive cells. Identical TCR molecules sharing a barcode could cause highly expanded clone sizes to be underestimated. Modeling gave about 3.2 recovered TCR RNA copies per cell versus approximately 9 by digital PCR, implying roughly 29% capture efficiency. Even against a background of 850,000 to 1,000,000 naive CD8 T cells, spiked-in Jurkat TCR RNA amounting to a single cell's worth was reported to be detectable. Naive libraries contained spiked-in Jurkat TCR RNA (10 copies' worth), which is not part of the donor repertoire.

The library was generated by PCR. Sequencer: Illumina HiSeq 4000. Bulk TCR libraries were generated as previously described, with the TCR primers listed in Table S5 used. Total RNA was purified with the Qiagen AllPrep DNA/RNA kit. Before any analysis, reads coming from multiple sequencing runs of the same library were combined into one pool. In the authors' own workflow: Reads were retained only if their TCR constant sequence matched exactly, and those retained reads were trimmed to 150 nt and grouped according to their 12-nt molecular barcodes. Reads inside each barcode group were sub-clustered using a 15% Levenshtein threshold, and a quality-weighted consensus sequence was constructed for each RNA molecule. Non-functional sequences were discarded, and so were lower-count sequences lying one edit away from another sequence. Based on fitting two negative binomial distributions, any barcode sub-cluster with under 20% of the maximum read count was discarded. Through fastp at Q25 and MiXCR, TCRdb rebuilt clones from the public reads, retaining in-frame beta chains. For every CDR3 protein sequence, its rows merge into one entry that carries the most common genes and DNA. In this record, the V and J calls reflect TCRdb's handling and not the investigators' own analysis. This sample has 460,000 or so distinct CDR3 sequences in its table, and 20% to 25% of those were observed once. Of the sample, under 0.85% is held by the ten largest clones.

About this clonotype: Its antigen target is currently unknown. One end of the junction is discordant with germline, which a read error may explain.

CDR1 and CDR2, per the germline V gene, are SGHRS and YFSETQ. The CDR3 numbers 14 residues from cysteine through phenylalanine. The retained sequence is limited to the CDR3, 42 bases, with the frame set at the first base. Libraries of naive CD8 T cells were built from around 20,000 to 1,000,000 sorted cells, with 10%, 30% or 50% of the purified RNA used. On a BD FACSAria II, naive CD8 T cells were FACS-sorted as CD8+CD4-CCR7+CD45RA+ and collected into RLT Plus buffer. To test detection sensitivity, Jurkat RNA equivalent to more than 9 TCR copies was spiked into samples of roughly 20,000-1,100,000 naive CD8 T cells. CD8 T cells were enriched with RosetteSep CD8+ T Cell Enrichment Cocktail and Ficoll-Paque, followed by ACK red cell lysis.

The chain couples TRBV5-1 to TRBJ1-1, and possibly TRBD1, on 6 matching bases. Input material: naive CD8+ T cells from blood, with Jurkat cell RNA spiked in. The cell subset or site label of this sample denotes: FACS-sorted CD8+CD4-CCR7+CD45RA+ naive T cells. This clonotype originated in a human donor in good health. Some libraries in this study had Jurkat cell RNA spiked in. This receptor carries the CDR3 CTSSLRGMNTEAFF. The nucleotide sequence reads TGCACCAGCAGCTTAAGGGGGATGAACACTGAAGCTTTCTTT.